The source of this T cell receptor beta chain is a study of T-cell memory formation after mild COVID-19. General observations from the study: Second-wave clones with a day 37 peak had unconfirmed SARS-CoV-2 specificity. Among clones contracting day 15 to 85, CD4/CD8 was balanced, whereas later expanders leaned CD4+. Contracting CD4+ clones were located mainly in CM and EM, and CD8+ clones in EMRA.

TCRdb reanalysed the 5' RACE reads using MiXCR and keeps one entry per CDR3 protein. The sample gives about 250,000 distinct CDR3 sequences, roughly 17% of which show up once; about 23% is in the top ten. CDR1 and CDR2 (germline): KGHSH, LQKENI. The V and J ends lost 1 base and 2 bases respectively, with 8 bases between them. The CDR3 length is 14 residues. This clonotype appeared a few times. Antigen specificity is unknown. The chain has TRBV18 and TRBJ1-2; D remains ambiguous. What was sequenced was PBMCs or a T cell subset sorted from them (not recorded which). The clonotype originates from a young man who had mild COVID-19 (a few samples of this study predate the infection). Cell type and time point are not known. Here the CDR3 reads CASSPRAENYGYTF. The CDR3 bases are TGTGCCAGCTCACCACGGGCAGAGAACTATGGCTACACCTTC. The full variable domain, in which reference TRBV18 and TRBJ1-2 provide the parts outside the CDR3, is NAGVMQNPRHLVRRRGQEARLRCSPMKGHSHVYWYRQLPEEGLKFMVYLQKENIIDESGMPKERFSAEFPKEGPSILRIQQVVRGDSAAYFCASSPRAENYGYTFGSGTRLTVV.